This entry describes one T cell receptor beta chain. Its recognized antigen is unknown. No base-level quality is on record; no much larger clone is a single base apart. The record originates from a study of blood T cell repertoires in COVID-19 (TCRdb year 2020). General notes on the study: Samples from collaborators originated in the United States, Italy and Spain and spanned both the acute and convalescent phases of COVID-19. The material from the prospective study consisted of cDNA or gDNA derived from T cells, B-cell-depleted T cells, or PBMCs. Subjects who had been exposed to COVID-19, were actively infected with it, or had recovered from it provided the deeply sampled blood TCRbeta repertoires that made up the dataset. A freely available public database, intended as a resource for researchers studying the immune response to SARS-CoV-2, is where the repertoires were released. The samples were drawn from two sources: the first 160 participants of the ongoing ImmuneRACE study, and 1,000 to 1,500 subjects contributed by 6 global collaborators. The sample metadata nearly always contained a de-identified subject ID, COVID-19 status, age in years and sex. Where HLA class I and class II types were available, the types were taken from metadata supplied by the sample provider, not from assay-based typing.

The immunoSEQ Assay, a bias-controlled multiplex PCR, was used to amplify TCRbeta CDR3 regions from genomic DNA. In the original analysis: Nucleated cell counts per sample were estimated from amplification of reference gene primers within the assay. To quantify the absolute abundance of each unique TCRbeta CDR3 rearrangement, sequence reads were collapsed and filtered. For each sample, productive Simpson clonality was calculated as the square root of Simpson's diversity index across productive rearrangements. The table comes from immuneACCESS by way of TCRdb, which keeps in-frame sequences with V and J called. Part of the clones is missing from these tables; in studies checked, under half for an unresolved V gene and the rest for unknown reasons. That table gives V, J and clone size, and the DNA gave D and trimming. Across this sample there are around 160,000 clones, with roughly four fifths seen only once. Together, the top ten hold approximately 19% of the sample.

Each collaborating institution followed its own protocols to collect whole blood in K2EDTA tubes. For TCRbeta analysis, collaborator samples were shipped as frozen whole blood, as isolated PBMCs, or as DNA extracted from either sample type. On the study overall, not on this receptor specifically: The amount of clinical and demographic metadata varied by source and participant and was provided uncurated.

Compared with germline, V lacks 3 bases and J lacks 2 bases; bases without a gene match: 3. Spanning cysteine to phenylalanine, the CDR3 consists of 15 amino acids. Kept here is only the CDR3 DNA, which spans 45 bases and is read in frame from base 1. CDR1 and CDR2 are drawn from the germline V gene (reference sequence): LNHDA, SQIVND. Sequencing used peripheral blood. The V and J segments used are TRBV19 and TRBJ2-7, with TRBD1 matching 11 junction bases. The sequence was obtained from a woman at least 80 years old with acute or convalescent COVID-19. CDR3 protein: CASSMGQGGTYEQYF. The DNA reads TGTGCCAGTAGTATGGGACAGGGGGGAACCTACGAGCAGTACTTC. With all but the CDR3 taken from the reference TRBV19 and TRBJ2-7 genes, the full variable domain is: DGGITQSPKYLFRKEGQNVTLSCEQNLNHDAMYWYRQDPGQGLRLIYYSQIVNDFQKGDIAEGYSVSREKKESFPLTVTSAQKNPTAFYLCASSMGQGGTYEQYFGPGTRLTVT.